Below, 25 T cell receptor beta chains from the same sample are listed, as sequenced in a study of early T cells in non-severe SARS-CoV-2 infection. MiXCR, run by TCRdb on the 5' RACE reads, gives a single entry per CDR3 protein. The repertoire holds tens of thousands of distinct CDR3 sequences, with around 10% as singletons. The sample taken for sequencing was whole blood. The receptor set was obtained from an adult who was a healthcare worker with PCR-confirmed SARS-CoV-2 infection or an uninfected control (not recorded which).

This clonotype was counted ten times or more. V and J are TRBV14 and TRBJ2-5, with TRBD1 matching 9 bases. Trimming removed 0 bases from V and 3 bases from J; junction bases left unmatched: 8. Germline assignment: CDR1 SGHDN and CDR2 FVKESK. CDR3 size: 17 residues. The chain's CDR3 is CASSQDPTGGVEETQYF. CDR3 nucleotide sequence: TGTGCCAGCAGCCAAGACCCAACAGGGGGCGTTGAAGAGACCCAGTACTTC. Combining the CDR3 with reference TRBV14 and TRBJ2-5 gives the whole variable domain EAGVTQFPSHSVIEKGQTVTLRCDPISGHDNLYWYRRVMGKEIKFLLHFVKESKQDESGMPNNRFLAERTGGTYSTLKVQPAELEDSGVYFCASSQDPTGGVEETQYFGPGTRLLVL.

The chain couples TRBV19 to TRBJ1-5; 10 bases line up with TRBD1. Trimming at V came to 7 bases and at J to 6 bases, leaving 6 bases not matched to a gene. This CDR3 spans 14 amino acids. Looked up from germline, CDR1 is LNHDA and CDR2 is SQIVND (reference sequence). CDR3 sequence: CASTPGQGFQPQHF. In nucleotides, the CDR3 is TGTGCCAGTACACCGGGACAGGGGTTTCAGCCCCAGCATTTT.

Only a few counts were recorded for this clonotype. This CDR3 reads CASSFGSTSGGLQEQFF. The CDR3, as DNA: TGTGCCAGCAGCTTTGGTTCGACTAGCGGAGGCCTCCAGGAGCAGTTCTTC. The genes are TRBV11-2 and TRBJ2-1, with 9 bases matching TRBD2. The CDR3 covers 17 residues. The trim removed 3 bases at V and 10 bases at J, leaving 16 bases unmatched. Germline lookup yields CDR1 SGHAT and CDR2 FQNNGV.

This chain links TRBV12-3 or TRBV12-4 with TRBJ2-3; 14 bases fit TRBD2. The V gene end was trimmed by 7 bases and the J gene end by 3 bases; junction bases not matched to a gene: 15. There are 19 residues in the CDR3. In DNA, the CDR3 is TGTGCCAGCACCACCGAGGCCAGGGGACTAGCGGGGGAGACAGATACGCAGTATTTT. This encodes CASTTEARGLAGETDTQYF.

This rearrangement joins TRBV27 to TRBJ2-6; TRBD2 matches 12 bases. The CDR3 is 17 residues long. Germline CDR1 is MNHEY and CDR2 is SMNVEV (reference sequence). Trimming cost V 8 bases and J 0 bases; bases outside gene matches: 5. This CDR3 is CASRRTSGVSGANVLTF. CDR3 DNA sequence: TGTGCCAGCCGCCGGACTAGCGGGGTCTCTGGGGCCAACGTCCTGACTTTC.

This clonotype was seen many times. This chain uses TRBV19 with TRBJ1-1, with D perhaps matching TRBD1 (6 bases). The CDR3 consists of 16 residues. The V end lost 4 bases, the J end lost 0 bases, and 15 bases lay between the germline ends. Per the germline V gene, CDR1 is LNHDA and CDR2 is SQIVND (reference sequence). CDR3 sequence (DNA): TGTGCCAGTAGTACCGAACAGGGTCTCATGAACACTGAAGCTTTCTTT. This sequence encodes CASSTEQGLMNTEAFF.

This clonotype was detected many times. In DNA, the CDR3 is TGTGCCAGCAGCTTAGCAGGGCCCAGCACAGATACGCAGTATTTT. It specifies CASSLAGPSTDTQYF. The chain uses TRBV7-2 and TRBJ2-3; unclear D gene. The V gene's germline CDR1 is SGHTA and CDR2 FQGNSA. The CDR3 is made up of 15 amino acids. V was cut by 0 bases and J by 0 bases, with 7 bases left in between.

In its sample, this clonotype was seen many times. The J gene is TRBJ2-1, the V gene TRBV2, with a possible D match to TRBD1 (6 bases). CDR1 is SNHLY and CDR2 is FYNNEI in the germline V gene. The CDR3 has 11 amino acids. V was shortened by 8 bases and J by 13 bases, with 15 bases between the two germline ends. The CDR3 sequence is CASGWGTRQFF. Here the CDR3 DNA reads TGTGCCAGCGGATGGGGGACACGACAGTTCTTC.

The chain combines TRBV20-1 with TRBJ2-7; 11 nucleotides line up with TRBD2. The length of the CDR3 is 15 residues. CDR1 is DFQATT and CDR2 is SNEGSKA in the germline V gene (reference sequence). The V and J ends lost 2 bases and 1 base, in that order; junction bases with no gene match: 4. CDR3 nucleotide sequence: TGCAGTGCTAGACCTACTAGCGGGAGTTCCTACGAGCAGTACTTC. Its protein is CSARPTSGSSYEQYF.

This clonotype was recorded at least ten times. The chain employs TRBV20-1 and TRBJ1-3; possibly TRBD1 for D (6 bases). From germline, CDR1 is DFQATT and CDR2 SNEGSKA (reference sequence). V gave up 6 bases and J gave up 0 bases, with 21 bases separating them. The CDR3 runs 17 residues. The CDR3 loop reads CSAPNTGGPSSGNTIYF. The CDR3 region has the DNA TGCAGTGCACCAAACACCGGGGGGCCTAGCTCTGGAAACACCATATATTTT.

This clonotype was found a few times. The rearrangement joins TRBV11-2 to TRBJ2-5, with D perhaps matching TRBD1 (7 bases). V gave up 5 bases and J gave up 4 bases, with 14 bases separating them. Germline assignment: CDR1 SGHAT and CDR2 FQNNGV. The length of the CDR3 is 14 residues. CDR3 bases: TGTGCCAGCAGCCAAAGACAGGGAGGAGAGACCCAGTACTTC. Protein: CASSQRQGGETQYF.

There are many counts of this clonotype. V is TRBV5-1 and J is TRBJ2-2; 8 bases line up with TRBD1. The trim removed 6 bases at V and 4 bases at J, leaving 14 bases unmatched. The CDR3 runs to 17 residues. The germline V gene encodes CDR1 SGHRS and CDR2 YFSETQ. CDR3 coding DNA: TGCGCCAGCACGCAAAAAGCGGCAGGGGGCATCACCGGGGAGCTGTTTTTT. This encodes CASTQKAAGGITGELFF.

This clonotype was found a few times. This chain joins TRBV21-1 and TRBJ2-2; the table names TRBD1, a call not compared with the DNA. TRBV21-1 is classified as a pseudogene. The CDR3 runs 16 residues. DNA of the CDR3: TGTGCCTGCTTGGGGCAGGGACACCTGAACACCGGGGAGCTGTTTTTT. Amino acids: CACLGQGHLNTGELFF.

This clonotype was recorded many times. The rearrangement links TRBV27 to TRBJ2-1, with D tentatively TRBD1 or TRBD2 (7 bases each). This CDR3 spans 16 amino acids. V dropped 5 bases and J dropped 5 bases, with 19 bases sitting between them. The germline CDR1 and CDR2 sequences are MNHEY and SMNVEV (reference sequence). CDR3 in DNA: TGTGCCAGCAGTGCCGACAGGGAGGGTATCCACAATGAGCAGTTCTTC. Protein sequence: CASSADREGIHNEQFF.

This clonotype was counted only a few times. This rearrangement joins TRBV2 to TRBJ2-7, with 10 positions matching TRBD2. Germline V gene lookup returns CDR1 SNHLY and CDR2 FYNNEI. The CDR3 has 15 amino acids. The junction had 5 bases not matched to a gene; V was cut back by 3 bases and J by 3 bases. The CDR3 spells CASSEVLAGNYEQYF. Written as DNA, the CDR3 is TGTGCCAGCAGTGAGGTACTAGCGGGAAACTACGAGCAGTACTTC.

This clonotype was seen only a few times. This rearrangement joins TRBV11-2 to TRBJ2-5; D remains ambiguous. Trimming shortened V by 7 bases and J by 2 bases, and 17 bases separated the two germline ends. Germline assignment: CDR1 SGHAT and CDR2 FQNNGV. CDR3 size: 15 residues. In DNA, the CDR3 is TGTGCCAGCAAAATGGGTCGAAGGGATCAAGAGACCCAGTACTTC. Encoded protein: CASKMGRRDQETQYF.

This clonotype was seen a few times. Here the CDR3 DNA reads TGTGCCAGCAGCCCGCGACTAGCGGGAAGTACCTACGAGCAGTACTTC. It specifies CASSPRLAGSTYEQYF. V is TRBV9 and J is TRBJ2-7, with TRBD2 matching over 11 bases. CDR3 length: 16 amino acids. Germline assignment: CDR1 SGDLS and CDR2 YYNGEE. Trimming cost V 4 bases and J 2 bases; bases outside gene matches: 8.

This clonotype was found many times. The chain joins TRBV5-1 to TRBJ2-2; TRBD2 matches 11 bases. V gave up 3 bases and J gave up 6 bases; unmatched junction bases: 16. This CDR3 is built from 19 residues. The V gene's germline CDR1 is SGHRS and CDR2 YFSETQ. The CDR3 protein is CASSSRELAGGTRAGELFF. In DNA, the CDR3 is TGCGCCAGCAGCTCCCGCGAGTTAGCGGGAGGGACCCGAGCCGGGGAGCTGTTTTTT.

This clonotype was seen more than once but under ten times. The chain recombines TRBV3-1 with TRBJ1-6; D may be TRBD1 (5 bases). The CDR3 loop spans 13 amino acids. V was pared by 4 bases and J by 7 bases, with 8 bases between. CDR1 is LGHDT, CDR2 YNNKEL, per germline (reference sequence). The CDR3 DNA follows: TGTGCCAGCAGCCTACCAGGGAATTCACCCCTCCACTTT. This codes for CASSLPGNSPLHF.

This clonotype showed up many times. The chain is built from TRBV5-1 and TRBJ1-4; a possible D gene is TRBD1 (5 bases). CDR3 length: 16 residues. Germline CDR1 is SGHRS and CDR2 is YFSETQ. The ends were cut back, 0 bases at V and 8 bases at J, with 17 bases in the middle. The CDR3 spells CASSLVEGRREEKLFF. CDR3 nucleotide sequence: TGCGCCAGCAGCTTGGTAGAGGGACGGAGGGAAGAAAAACTGTTTTTT.

The rearrangement links TRBV7-9 to TRBJ1-6; D perhaps matches TRBD1 (5 bases). The CDR3 extends over 13 amino acids. Trimming took off 5 bases at V and 7 bases at J, with 9 bases between the two ends. Germline V gene sequence: CDR1 SEHNR, CDR2 FQNEAQ (reference sequence). In DNA, the CDR3 is TGTGCCAGCAGCGGGGACCTCAATTCACCCCTCCACTTT. Amino acid sequence: CASSGDLNSPLHF.

This clonotype came up many times. The chain links TRBV28 to TRBJ2-5; the D gene is possibly TRBD2 (6 bases). V dropped 8 bases and J dropped 7 bases, with 23 bases sitting between them. Germline CDR1 is MDHEN and CDR2 is SYDVKM. The CDR3 loop spans 15 amino acids. The CDR3 reads CASSLGGLARATQYF. CDR3 nucleotides: TGTGCCAGCTCCCTGGGGGGTCTAGCCCGGGCGACCCAGTACTTC.

In regard to this clonotype: The junction departs from the called germline gene at one end, perhaps through a read error. The genes are TRBV2 and TRBJ2-1; TRBD2 matches 7 bases. Germline values: CDR1 SNHLY, CDR2 FYNNEI. This CDR3 comprises 13 residues. The CDR3, as DNA: TGTGCCAGCACTCGCGGGAGAAAGAATGTGCAGTTCTTC. Translated: CASTRGRKNVQFF.

The table lists this clonotype with many counts. The chain joins TRBV4-1 to TRBJ2-1; weak D call: TRBD2 (5 bases). The CDR3 runs 12 residues. Per the germline V gene, CDR1 is MGHRA and CDR2 is YSYEKL. Trimming took off 1 base at V and 9 bases at J, with 7 bases between the two ends. In DNA form, the CDR3 reads TGCGCCAGCAGCCAAGGGGCGGGTGAGCAGTTCTTC. It translates to CASSQGAGEQFF.

The CDR3 loop reads CASSLGQRTTEAFF. The CDR3 bases are TGTGCCAGCAGCTTAGGACAGCGAACGACTGAAGCTTTCTTT. The rearrangement uses TRBV7-9 and TRBJ1-1; maybe TRBD1 (5 bases). CDR1 is SEHNR and CDR2 is FQNEAQ in the germline V gene (reference sequence). Trimming removed 1 base at V and 5 bases at J, with 11 bases between. This CDR3 contains 14 residues. Based on the CDR3 plus reference TRBV7-9 and TRBJ1-1, the full variable domain is DTGVSQNPRHKITKRGQNVTFRCDPISEHNRLYWYRQTLGQGPEFLTYFQNEAQLEKSRLLSDRFSAERPKGSFSTLEIQRTEQGDSAMYLCASSLGQRTTEAFFGQGTRLTVV.